The subject of this entry is one T cell receptor (beta chain). Its antigen is not identified. The source of the sample is a study of CD8+ T cells in alopecia areata. The CDR3 consists of 10 residues. V was cut by 6 bases and J by 6 bases, with 4 bases left in between. Looked up from germline, CDR1 is LNHDA and CDR2 is SQIVND (reference sequence). Documented treatment: oral pan-JAK inhibitor, 5-10 mg twice daily. PBMCs, the starting material, were the source of sorted CD4+ and CD8+ T cells. Findings and limits, study-wide: It was less clear whether patients shared TCRs than it was in mice, possibly because of HLA. Tofacitinib yielded significantly lower scalp clonality and fewer expanded CD8+ clones among the top 100. Sequencing of scalp samples also captures resident alphabeta T cells of normal skin.

The authors extracted RNA and reverse transcribed it into cDNA as the sequencing template. Clones were read by immunoSEQ multiplex PCR, and TCRdb kept only the in-frame ones, dropping some. The data hold about 140,000 clones, with about 51% observed a single time. This chain uses TRBV19 with TRBJ2-3; D ambiguous. This sequence originates from a human donor with alopecia areata. Sequencing was performed on CD8+ T cells sorted from blood, taken at week 4, from a patient treated with tofacitinib. Here the CDR3 reads CASRGDTQYF. The CDR3, as DNA: TGTGCCAGTAGGGGGGATACGCAGTATTTT.